Presented here are 8 T cell receptor beta chains from one specimen sequenced in a study of human T cells and chemical hapten exposure. Each CDR3 protein gets one entry after TCRdb re-called the RACE reads with MiXCR. This sample has tens of thousands of distinct CDR3 sequences, with approximately 12% found just once. Noted time point: patch test 1, 2 weeks after DPC sensitization. The treatment here: therapeutic diphenylcyclopropenone sensitization with weekly scalp DPC. The input for sequencing was whole blood, taken in connection with sensitization to the hapten diphenylcyclopropenone (DPC). Receptor source: a woman aged 45-65 years with alopecia areata. Some clones in this sample may be carry-over from other donors' samples.

This clonotype has a handful of counts. The chain has TRBV7-9 and TRBJ2-7; the D gene is possibly TRBD1 (5 bases). The CDR3 is 18 amino acids. Trimming left V 2 bases short and J 1 base short, with 21 bases between. Looked up from germline, CDR1 is SEHNR and CDR2 is FQNEAQ (reference sequence). The CDR3 is CASSLIPSDRPKSYEQYF. CDR3 DNA sequence: TGTGCCAGCAGCTTAATCCCTTCCGACAGACCCAAATCCTACGAGCAGTACTTC.

There are a few counts of this clonotype. V is TRBV18 and J is TRBJ2-1; maybe TRBD1 (6 bases). The CDR3 totals 15 residues. CDR1 is KGHSH and CDR2 is LQKENI in the germline V gene. Trimming left V 3 bases short and J 4 bases short, with 13 bases between. CDR3 nucleotides: TGTGCCAGCTCACCCCAGGGGTGGAGATACAATGAGCAGTTCTTC. Protein: CASSPQGWRYNEQFF.

V is TRBV7-9 and J is TRBJ1-2; D remains ambiguous. The CDR3 contains 13 residues. Germline V gene sequence: CDR1 SEHNR, CDR2 FQNEAQ (reference sequence). The V gene lost 4 bases and the J gene lost 2 bases, with 8 bases spanning the gap. CDR3 protein: CASSSTANYGYTF. CDR3 coding DNA: TGTGCCAGCAGCTCGACGGCCAACTATGGCTACACCTTC.

Notes on this clonotype: This may come from a read error, since a much larger clone is one base off. The V and J genes are TRBV27 and TRBJ1-2; a weak D match, TRBD1 (5 bases). From germline, CDR1 is MNHEY and CDR2 SMNVEV (reference sequence). This CDR3 is 14 amino acids long. With 3 bases removed from V and 2 bases from J, the gap between germline ends came to 10 bases. The CDR3: CASSFARVNYGYTF. CDR3 nucleotide sequence: TGTGCCAGCAGTTTTGCCAGGGTAAACTATGGCTACACCTTC.

In this sample, this clonotype turned up a few times. This rearrangement joins TRBV3-1 to TRBJ1-2; D gene uncertain. Trimming stripped 1 base from V and 1 base from J, with 4 bases between. Germline V gene sequence: CDR1 LGHDT, CDR2 YNNKEL (reference sequence). The CDR3 extends over 13 amino acids. The CDR3 region is CASSQVSNYGYTF. CDR3 DNA sequence: TGTGCCAGCAGCCAAGTCAGTAACTATGGCTACACCTTC.

In regard to this clonotype: A read error is possible here, since a much larger clone lies one base away. This likely comes from a read error, as the CDR3 has no conserved phenylalanine or tryptophan at its end. This chain uses TRBV12-3 or TRBV12-4 with TRBJ1-5, with 7 bases aligning to TRBD1. The CDR3 has 15 residues. J was trimmed by 1 base and V by 4 bases; bases with no gene match: 4. The CDR3: CASSSGTESNQPQHS. The CDR3 coding sequence is TGTGCCAGCAGTTCCGGGACAGAGAGCAATCAGCCCCAGCATTCT.

This clonotype has only a few counts. The chain joins TRBV12-3 or TRBV12-4 to TRBJ1-4, with D unresolved. V lost 0 bases and J lost 7, with 12 bases in between. The CDR3 totals 15 residues. The CDR3 coding sequence is TGTGCCAGCAGTTTAGCAGGAGGGTTCGGTGAAAAACTGTTTTTT. Amino acid sequence: CASSLAGGFGEKLFF.

J is TRBJ2-1 and V is TRBV20-1; TRBD2 matches 11 bases. J was trimmed by 6 bases and V by 3 bases; bases with no gene match: 10. This CDR3 has 16 residues. Germline V gene data show CDR1 as DFQATT and CDR2 as SNEGSKA (reference sequence). The CDR3 DNA reads TGCAGTGCTAGCGGACTAGCGGGTTACCGAGGCAATGAGCAGTTCTTC. Translation: CSASGLAGYRGNEQFF.